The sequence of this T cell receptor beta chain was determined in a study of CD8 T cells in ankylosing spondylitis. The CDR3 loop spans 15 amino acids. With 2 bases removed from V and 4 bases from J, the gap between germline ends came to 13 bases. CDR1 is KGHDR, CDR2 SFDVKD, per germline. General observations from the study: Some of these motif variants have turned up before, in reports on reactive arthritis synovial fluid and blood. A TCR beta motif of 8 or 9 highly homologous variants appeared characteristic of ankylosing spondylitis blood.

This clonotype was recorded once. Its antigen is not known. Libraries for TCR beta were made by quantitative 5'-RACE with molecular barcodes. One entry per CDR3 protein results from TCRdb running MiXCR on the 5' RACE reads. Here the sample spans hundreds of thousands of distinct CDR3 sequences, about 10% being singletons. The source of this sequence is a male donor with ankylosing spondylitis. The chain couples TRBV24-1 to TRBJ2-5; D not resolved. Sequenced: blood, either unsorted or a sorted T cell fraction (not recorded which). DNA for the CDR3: TGTGCCACCAGTGATTCACATAGGAACTCAGAGACCCAGTACTTC. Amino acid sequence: CATSDSHRNSETQYF.